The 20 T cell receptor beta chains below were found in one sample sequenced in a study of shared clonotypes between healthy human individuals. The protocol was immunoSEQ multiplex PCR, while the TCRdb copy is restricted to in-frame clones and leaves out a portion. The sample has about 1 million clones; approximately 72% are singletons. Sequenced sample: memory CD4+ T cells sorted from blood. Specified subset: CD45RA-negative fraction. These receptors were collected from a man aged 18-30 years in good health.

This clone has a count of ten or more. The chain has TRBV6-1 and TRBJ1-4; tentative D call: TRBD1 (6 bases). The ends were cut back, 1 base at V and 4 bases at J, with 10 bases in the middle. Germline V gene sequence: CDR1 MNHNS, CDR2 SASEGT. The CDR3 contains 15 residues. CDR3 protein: CASSEGTANNEKLFF. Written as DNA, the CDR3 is TGTGCCAGCAGTGAAGGGACAGCCAATAATGAAAAACTGTTTTTT.

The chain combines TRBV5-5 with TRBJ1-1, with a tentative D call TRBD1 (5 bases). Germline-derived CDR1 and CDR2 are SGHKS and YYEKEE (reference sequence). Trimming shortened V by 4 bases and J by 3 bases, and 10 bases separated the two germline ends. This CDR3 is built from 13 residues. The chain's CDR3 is CASSRGPDTEAFF. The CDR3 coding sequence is TGTGCCAGCAGCCGGGGACCAGACACTGAAGCTTTCTTT.

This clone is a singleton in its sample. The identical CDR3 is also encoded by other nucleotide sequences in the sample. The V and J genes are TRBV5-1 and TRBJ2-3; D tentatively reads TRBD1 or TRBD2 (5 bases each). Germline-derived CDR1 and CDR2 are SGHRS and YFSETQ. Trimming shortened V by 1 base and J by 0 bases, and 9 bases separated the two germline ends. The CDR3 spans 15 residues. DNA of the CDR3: TGCGCCAGCAGCTTGTTGGGGGATAGCACAGATACGCAGTATTTT. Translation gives CASSLLGDSTDTQYF.

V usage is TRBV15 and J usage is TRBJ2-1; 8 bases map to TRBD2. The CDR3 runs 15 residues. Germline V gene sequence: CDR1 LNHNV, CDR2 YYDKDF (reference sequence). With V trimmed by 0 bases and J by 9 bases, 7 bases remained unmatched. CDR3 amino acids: CATSREGLGGGEQFF. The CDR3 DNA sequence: TGTGCCACCAGCAGAGAGGGACTAGGAGGCGGTGAGCAGTTCTTC. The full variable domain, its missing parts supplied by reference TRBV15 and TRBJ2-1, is DAMVIQNPRYQVTQFGKPVTLSCSQTLNHNVMYWYQQKSSQAPKLLFHYYDKDFNNEADTPDNFQSRRPNTSFCFLDIRSPGLGDTAMYLCATSREGLGGGEQFFGPGTRLTVL.

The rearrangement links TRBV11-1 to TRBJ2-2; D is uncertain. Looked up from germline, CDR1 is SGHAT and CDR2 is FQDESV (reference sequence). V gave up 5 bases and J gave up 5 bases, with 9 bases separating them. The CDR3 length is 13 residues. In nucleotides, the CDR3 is TGTGCCAGCAGCCTCAGATGGACCGGGGAGCTGTTTTTT. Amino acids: CASSLRWTGELFF.

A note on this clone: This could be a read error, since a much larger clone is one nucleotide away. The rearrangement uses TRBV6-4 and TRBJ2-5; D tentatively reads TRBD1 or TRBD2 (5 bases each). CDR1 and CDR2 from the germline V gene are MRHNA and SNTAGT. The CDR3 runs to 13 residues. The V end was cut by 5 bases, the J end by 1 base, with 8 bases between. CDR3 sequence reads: CASSPGLQETQYF. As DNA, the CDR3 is TGTGCCAGCAGTCCGGGGCTCCAAGAGACCCAGTACTTC.

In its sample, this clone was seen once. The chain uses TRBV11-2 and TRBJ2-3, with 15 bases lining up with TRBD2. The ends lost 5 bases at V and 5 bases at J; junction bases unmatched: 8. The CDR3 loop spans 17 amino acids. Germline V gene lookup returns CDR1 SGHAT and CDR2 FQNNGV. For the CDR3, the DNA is TGTGCCAGCAGCCCGCGGACTAGCGGGGGGGCAGAAGATACGCAGTATTTT. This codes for CASSPRTSGGAEDTQYF.

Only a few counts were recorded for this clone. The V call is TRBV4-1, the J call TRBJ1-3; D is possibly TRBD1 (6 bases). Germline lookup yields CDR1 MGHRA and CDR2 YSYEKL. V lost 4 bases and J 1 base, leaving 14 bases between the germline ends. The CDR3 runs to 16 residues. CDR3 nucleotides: TGCGCCAGCAGCCGAGGGGGACGGGGATCTGGAAACACCATATATTTT. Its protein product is CASSRGGRGSGNTIYF.

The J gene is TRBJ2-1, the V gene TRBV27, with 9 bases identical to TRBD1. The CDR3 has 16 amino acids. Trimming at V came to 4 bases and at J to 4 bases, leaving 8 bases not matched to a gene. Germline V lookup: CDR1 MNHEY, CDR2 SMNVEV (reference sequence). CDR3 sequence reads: CASSSLGTGKYNEQFF. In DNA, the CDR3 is TGTGCCAGCAGTTCCCTGGGGACAGGGAAGTACAATGAGCAGTTCTTC.

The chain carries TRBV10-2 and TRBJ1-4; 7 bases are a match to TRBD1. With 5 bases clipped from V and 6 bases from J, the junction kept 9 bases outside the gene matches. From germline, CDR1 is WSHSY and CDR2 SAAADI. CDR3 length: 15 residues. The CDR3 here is CASSPSPGGHEKLFF. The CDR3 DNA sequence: TGCGCCAGCAGTCCCTCCCCAGGGGGACATGAAAAACTGTTTTTT.

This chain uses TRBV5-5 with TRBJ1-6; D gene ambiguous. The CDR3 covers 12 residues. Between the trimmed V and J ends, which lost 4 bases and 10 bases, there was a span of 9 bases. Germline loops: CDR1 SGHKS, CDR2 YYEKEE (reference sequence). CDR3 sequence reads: CASSLQGSPLHF. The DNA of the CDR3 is TGTGCCAGCAGCCTCCAAGGGTCACCCCTCCACTTT.

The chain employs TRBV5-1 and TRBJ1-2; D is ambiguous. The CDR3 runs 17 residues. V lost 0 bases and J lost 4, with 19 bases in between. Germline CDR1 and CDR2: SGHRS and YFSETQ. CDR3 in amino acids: CASSLEIGRSLTYGYTF. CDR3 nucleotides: TGCGCCAGCAGCTTGGAAATAGGACGGAGTCTTACCTATGGCTACACCTTC. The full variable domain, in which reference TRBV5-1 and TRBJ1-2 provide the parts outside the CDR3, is KAGVTQTPRYLIKTRGQQVTLSCSPISGHRSVSWYQQTPGQGLQFLFEYFSETQRNKGNFPGRFSGRQFSNSRSEMNVSTLELGDSALYLCASSLEIGRSLTYGYTFGSGTRLTVV.

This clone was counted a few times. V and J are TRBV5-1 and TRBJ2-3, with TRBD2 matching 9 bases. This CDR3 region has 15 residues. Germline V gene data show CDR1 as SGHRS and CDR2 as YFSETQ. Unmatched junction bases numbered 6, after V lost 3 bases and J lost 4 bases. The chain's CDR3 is CASSSGLANSDTQYF. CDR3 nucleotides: TGCGCCAGCAGCTCGGGACTAGCAAATTCAGATACGCAGTATTTT.

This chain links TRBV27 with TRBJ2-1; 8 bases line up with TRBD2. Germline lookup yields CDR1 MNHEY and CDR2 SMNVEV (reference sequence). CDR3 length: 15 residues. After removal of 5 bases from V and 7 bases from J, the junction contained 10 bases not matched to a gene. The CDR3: CASSLNRGGRNEQFF. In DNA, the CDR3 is TGTGCCAGCAGTCTAAACCGGGGGGGAAGGAATGAGCAGTTCTTC.

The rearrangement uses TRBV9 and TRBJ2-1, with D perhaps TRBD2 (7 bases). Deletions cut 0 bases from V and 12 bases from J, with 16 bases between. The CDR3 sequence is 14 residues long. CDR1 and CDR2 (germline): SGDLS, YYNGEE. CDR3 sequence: CASSVDGGRGGQFF. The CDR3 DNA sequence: TGTGCCAGCAGCGTAGACGGCGGGAGAGGGGGGCAGTTCTTC.

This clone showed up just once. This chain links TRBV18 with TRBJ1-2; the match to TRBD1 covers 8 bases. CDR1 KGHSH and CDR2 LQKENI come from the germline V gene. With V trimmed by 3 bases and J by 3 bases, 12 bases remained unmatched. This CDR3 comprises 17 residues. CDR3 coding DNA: TGTGCCAGCTCACCTACGGACAGGGTCCCGACCCACTATGGCTACACCTTC. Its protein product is CASSPTDRVPTHYGYTF.

CDR3 sequence: CASNPDRGTGELFF. The CDR3 region has the DNA TGCGCCAGCAACCCAGACAGGGGCACCGGGGAGCTGTTTTTT. This chain connects TRBV5-1 to TRBJ2-2; 8 nucleotides align to TRBD1. Trimming cost V 6 bases and J 4 bases; bases outside gene matches: 5. Germline CDR1 SGHRS, CDR2 YFSETQ. The CDR3 runs 14 residues.

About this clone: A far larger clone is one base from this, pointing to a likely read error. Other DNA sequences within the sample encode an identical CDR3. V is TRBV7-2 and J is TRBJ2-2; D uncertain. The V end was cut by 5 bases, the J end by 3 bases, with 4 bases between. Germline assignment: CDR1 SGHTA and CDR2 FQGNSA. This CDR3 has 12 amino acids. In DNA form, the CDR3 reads TGTGCCAGCAGCACCTACACCGGGGAGCTGTTTTTT. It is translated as CASSTYTGELFF.

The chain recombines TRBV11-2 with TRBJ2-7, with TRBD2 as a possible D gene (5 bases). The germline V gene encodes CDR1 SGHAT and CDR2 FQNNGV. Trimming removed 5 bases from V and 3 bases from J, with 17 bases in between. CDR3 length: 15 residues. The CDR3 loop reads CASSPGMTEYYEQYF. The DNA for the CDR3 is TGTGCCAGCAGCCCCGGGATGACGGAATACTACGAGCAGTACTTC.

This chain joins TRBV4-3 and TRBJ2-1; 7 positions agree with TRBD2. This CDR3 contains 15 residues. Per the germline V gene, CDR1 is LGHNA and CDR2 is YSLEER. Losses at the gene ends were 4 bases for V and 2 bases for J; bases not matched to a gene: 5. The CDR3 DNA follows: TGCGCCAGCAGCCGGGCGGGAGAGACCTACAATGAGCAGTTCTTC. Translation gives CASSRAGETYNEQFF.